This entry describes one TCR beta chain. The antigen it binds to is not known. The sample holds no much larger clone one base away, and base qualities are not on file. The donors were healthy, HIV-negative adults who had no recently reported acute infections or vaccinations. Only Caucasian adults living in Nashville, Tennessee, USA were represented among the donors. CD4+ T cells were enriched through magnetic negative selection, after which naive cells were positively selected on CD45RA and the remaining negative fraction served as the memory subset. Blood was collected by leukapheresis, and PBMCs were isolated by Ficoll-Histopaque density gradient centrifugation and then cryopreserved in liquid nitrogen vapor phase. Analytical flow cytometry was used to check the purity and quantity of each magnetically sorted T cell population. Each sorted fraction had its genomic DNA isolated and then quantified by UV absorbance on a Nanodrop 2000c.

TCR CDR3 regions were amplified from genomic DNA by multiplex PCR using the deep immunoSEQ assay. Genomic DNA extracted from each cell subset was distributed evenly over all wells of several immunoSEQ 96-well plates, and each plate served as one replicate. For sorted subsets, about 0.2 ug genomic DNA, equal to tens of thousands of T cell genomes, was loaded into each replicate PCR. Purified libraries were measured with a Qubit 3.0 fluorometer, size-checked on a Bioanalyzer 2100, and measured again with the KAPA Library Quantification kit. A separate single-read 150-cycle Illumina NextSeq 550 flow cell was used to sequence each immunoSEQ 96-well plate. The original pipeline was this. Because only junctional sequences without quality scores were contained in the immunoSEQ output, filtering matching that applied to full-length reads could not be performed. To assign V/J genes and CDR3, sequences were annotated against IMGT germline references using PyIR, a Python wrapper for IgBLAST v1.9. Reads were removed for weak V/J assignments (E-value above 1e-6), missing CDR3, stop codons, out-of-frame junctions, or ambiguous translated residues. V3J clonotypes were defined by identical inferred V gene, J gene, and CDR3 amino acid sequence. The percentage overlap between two repertoires was calculated by dividing the number of shared unique clonotypes by the size of the smaller repertoire. Repertoire richness was assessed with RTK rarefaction, the Chao1 estimator, and Recon v2.1 estimates of unobserved clonotypes. Generation probabilities were computed with OLGA for all TCRbeta clonotypes obtained by the gDNA method from several donors. Not all clones reach the TCRdb copy of this immuneACCESS table, which keeps in-frame sequences only. Checked studies attribute under half of the gap to unresolved V genes and leave the rest unexplained. Clonal size and the V and J genes are those of that table, whereas D and trimming came from the DNA. The sample table records over 2 million clones; roughly 96% of these occur just once. The ten largest make up more than 0.1% of the sample.

The data derive from a study of shared clonotypes between healthy human individuals (dated by TCRdb to 2020 to 2022). About the investigation overall: The cohort comprised a couple of women and a few men aged 18 to 49 years. Blood TCR repertoires of about five healthy adults were deeply sequenced to estimate repertoire size and the extent of clonotype sharing between individuals. To increase sequencing depth and limit assay-specific biases, TCR repertoire library preparation and sequencing were carried out by different laboratories using diverse techniques. Between about 0.94 and 10 billion PBMCs per donor were obtained by leukapheresis. Per donor, three plates each were used for CD4 naive and CD4 memory, two for CD8 naive, and one for CD8 memory. Study-wide findings and limitations: Pairwise subsampling led to the expectation that sequencing depth would affect the degree of clonotype sharing among donors. About 5% of naive CD4, 3.5% of naive CD8, approximately 2% of memory CD4, and 0.4% of memory CD8 clonotypes were shared across several donors. Sampling was limited to blood, and TCR repertoires in tissue likely differ from TCR repertoires in blood. Compared with non-shared clonotypes, the clonotypes found in all four sorted-subset donors had higher generation probabilities. Naive subsets generally had larger estimated clonotype richness than memory subsets did. Even with the large sequencing depth, rarefaction of the sorted-subset datasets indicated that sequencing was incomplete. Because the study included a small number of donors, the genetic and exposure-history diversity represented was limited.

The specimen sequenced was naive CD4+ T cells sorted from blood. What this sample's cell subset or site label stands for: CD45RA+ positively selected. This clonotype was obtained from a man younger than 35 in good health.

The nucleotides read TGTGCCTGGAGTGTAGTTGGGGGGTCCTACGAGCAGTACTTC. Its product reads: CAWSVVGGSYEQYF. The sequence is built from TRBV30 and TRBJ2-7; perhaps TRBD2 is the D gene, with 6 bases matching. The CDR3 goes from the cysteine to the phenylalanine over 14 residues. Only the CDR3 DNA stays, 42 bases, in frame from base 1. Taken from the germline V gene (reference sequence), the CDR1 and CDR2 loops are GTSNPN and SVGIG. Trimming costs V 0 bases and J 1 base, and their ends lie 10 bases apart.